Each of the 14 T cell receptor beta chains below was sequenced from the same sample in a study of T cell changes during pregnancy in multiple sclerosis. TCRdb keeps only in-frame clones here, not all; method: immunoSEQ multiplex PCR. The table has about 83,000 clones, nearly 95% seen once. Sequencing used peripheral blood, obtained in the second trimester of pregnancy. These receptors were collected from a female donor with multiple sclerosis, enrolled in a pregnancy study.

V and J are TRBV27 and TRBJ1-1; 7 nucleotides align to TRBD1. The CDR3 loop spans 14 amino acids. CDR1 MNHEY and CDR2 SMNVEV come from the germline V gene (reference sequence). V was pared by 5 bases and J by 8 bases, with 11 bases of the junction left unmatched. CDR3 nucleotide sequence: TGTGCCAGCAGTGTGACACAGGGGCGGGGAGAAGCTTTCTTT. Translated: CASSVTQGRGEAFF.

V is TRBV28 and J is TRBJ2-3; 9 bases agree with TRBD2. This CDR3 comprises 16 residues. Germline CDR1 reads MDHEN; CDR2 reads SYDVKM. The trim removed 5 bases at V and 2 bases at J, leaving 8 bases unmatched. In nucleotides, the CDR3 is TGTGCCAGCAGTAAAACTAGCGGGCAAGACACAGATACGCAGTATTTT. This codes for CASSKTSGQDTDTQYF.

The chain carries TRBV28 and TRBJ2-7, with D maybe TRBD1 (7 bases). The germline V gene has CDR1 MDHEN and CDR2 SYDVKM. CDR3 length: 16 amino acids. Between the trimmed V and J ends, which lost 5 bases and 1 base, there was a span of 18 bases. CDR3 coding DNA: TGTGCCAGCAGTCCGTCGTGGAGGGGGCGATCCTACGAGCAGTACTTC. It yields the protein CASSPSWRGRSYEQYF. Combining the CDR3 with reference TRBV28 and TRBJ2-7 gives the whole variable domain DVKVTQSSRYLVKRTGEKVFLECVQDMDHENMFWYRQDPGLGLRLIYFSYDVKMKEKGDIPEGYSVSREKKERFSLILESASTNQTSMYLCASSPSWRGRSYEQYFGPGTRLTVT.

This clone was detected once. CDR3 loop: CASSLSPLAAYEQYF. The CDR3 coding sequence is TGTGCCAGCAGTTTATCTCCCCTAGCGGCCTACGAGCAGTACTTC. The rearrangement links TRBV27 to TRBJ2-7; 7 bases match TRBD2. Germline lookup yields CDR1 MNHEY and CDR2 SMNVEV (reference sequence). The V gene end was trimmed by 0 bases and the J gene end by 2 bases; junction bases not matched to a gene: 4. The CDR3 covers 15 residues.

The J gene is TRBJ1-4, the V gene TRBV4-2; D is unclear. The CDR3 runs to 15 residues. V gave up 1 base and J gave up 0 bases, with 6 bases separating them. Germline CDR1 LGHNA, CDR2 YNFKEQ. CDR3 protein: CASSQGAATNEKLFF. The CDR3 DNA sequence: TGTGCCAGCAGCCAAGGGGCCGCAACTAATGAAAAACTGTTTTTT.

The chain couples TRBV6-5 to TRBJ2-3, with TRBD2 identical over 10 bases. The J segment lost 4 bases and the V segment lost 0 bases, leaving 4 bases of the junction unmatched. Germline CDR1 MNHEY, CDR2 SVGAGI. The CDR3 extends over 16 amino acids. The CDR3 coding sequence is TGTGCCAGCAGTTACTCGGCAGCGGGAGGGCCAGATACGCAGTATTTT. Translated, it gives CASSYSAAGGPDTQYF.

V is TRBV6-5 and J is TRBJ2-7, with 7 bases that match TRBD2. With V trimmed by 5 bases and J by 3 bases, 10 bases remained unmatched. This CDR3 spans 15 amino acids. Germline V lookup: CDR1 MNHEY, CDR2 SVGAGI. The CDR3 DNA sequence: TGTGCCAGCAGTGGGAATAGCGGGTCTAGCTACGAGCAGTACTTC. It translates to CASSGNSGSSYEQYF.

The chain joins TRBV27 to TRBJ2-3; TRBD1 matches 8 bases. The germline V gene has CDR1 MNHEY and CDR2 SMNVEV (reference sequence). Losses at the gene ends were 5 bases for V and 4 bases for J; bases not matched to a gene: 20. This CDR3 comprises 19 residues. The CDR3 nucleotides are TGTGCCAGCAGTGATGGGACAGGATTAGCGGCGACGCGGGCAGATACGCAGTATTTT. Amino acids: CASSDGTGLAATRADTQYF.

The chain has TRBV18 and TRBJ1-1; D unclear. Trimming removed 3 bases at V and 1 base at J, with 6 bases between. From germline, CDR1 is KGHSH and CDR2 LQKENI. The CDR3 runs to 13 residues. CDR3 DNA sequence: TGTGCCAGCTCACCTAAGCCGAACACTGAAGCTTTCTTT. Its translation is CASSPKPNTEAFF.

Of note for this clone: In the same sample, other DNA sequences code for this CDR3. The CDR3, as DNA: TGTGCCAGTAGTACGGGGAACACTGAAGCTTTCTTT. Its translation is CASSTGNTEAFF. The chain couples TRBV19 to TRBJ1-1; D unresolved. Trimming took 4 bases from V and 1 from J, leaving 4 bases between them. The CDR3 consists of 12 residues. Germline loops: CDR1 LNHDA, CDR2 SQIVND (reference sequence).

The J gene is TRBJ2-2, the V gene TRBV7-9, with D perhaps TRBD1 (5 bases). The CDR3 spans 14 residues. The germline CDR1 and CDR2 sequences are SEHNR and FQNEAQ (reference sequence). V shed 5 bases and J shed 1 base, with 8 bases lying between them. DNA of the CDR3: TGTGCCAGCAGCCCGGACAAGAACACCGGGGAGCTGTTTTTT. Protein product: CASSPDKNTGELFF.

The CDR3 DNA is TGTGCTAGTGGCTCACGAGGATACACTGAAGCTTTCTTT. The encoded protein is CASGSRGYTEAFF. The chain uses TRBV12-5 and TRBJ1-1, with D uncertain. CDR3 length: 13 amino acids. Germline V lookup: CDR1 LGHNT, CDR2 FRNRAP. Trimming left V 6 bases short and J 3 bases short, with 11 bases between. The whole variable domain, filled in from reference TRBV12-5 and TRBJ1-1, reads DARVTQTPRHKVTEMGQEVTMRCQPILGHNTVFWYRQTMMQGLELLAYFRNRAPLDDSGMPKDRFSAEMPDATLATLKIQPSEPRDSAVYFCASGSRGYTEAFFGQGTRLTVV.

The chain is built from TRBV18 and TRBJ2-1; 7 bases map to TRBD1. Trimming removed 11 bases from V and 10 bases from J; junction bases left unmatched: 14. This CDR3 has 13 amino acids. From germline, CDR1 is KGHSH and CDR2 LQKENI. CDR3 in DNA: TGTGCCTCATCAGGGGGACCTTTGGAGGAGCAGTTCTTC. This translates into CASSGGPLEEQFF.

This rearrangement joins TRBV30 to TRBJ2-7, with a possible D match to TRBD1 (6 bases). The V and J ends lost 5 bases and 0 bases respectively, with 11 bases between them. The length of the CDR3 is 13 residues. The V gene's germline CDR1 is GTSNPN and CDR2 SVGIG (reference sequence). This chain's CDR3 is CAWGHRDSYEQYF. The CDR3 nucleotides are TGTGCCTGGGGCCACAGGGACTCCTACGAGCAGTACTTC. Full variable domain (outside the CDR3, taken from reference TRBV30 and TRBJ2-7): SQTIHQWPATLVQPVGSPLSLECTVEGTSNPNLYWYRQAAGRGLQLLFYSVGIGQISSEVPQNLSASRPQDRQFILSSKKLLLSDSGFYLCAWGHRDSYEQYFGPGTRLTVT.